This TCR beta chain was identified in a study of CD8 T cell repertoires and HIV-1 epitope variants. As for the study in general: Twenty-five autologous and known Gag and Nef epitope variant peptides each stimulated T cells separately.

Germline assignment: CDR1 MNHEY and CDR2 SVGAGI. J gave up 0 bases and V 2 bases, and 5 bases lay outside the gene matches. The CDR3 loop spans 16 amino acids. This clone came up once. Its antigen is currently unknown. Produced via immunoSEQ multiplex PCR; TCRdb's table is partial and in-frame only. Of fewer than 3,500 clones in the sample, roughly 63% were seen once. Sequencing input: cultured CD8+ T cells derived from PBMCs. The V gene is TRBV6-5, the J gene TRBJ1-1; TRBD1 aligns across 8 bases. This TCR was sampled from a male donor with HIV. The CDR3 here is CASSYANRGMNTEAFF. The CDR3 coding sequence is TGTGCCAGCAGTTACGCGAACAGGGGGATGAACACTGAAGCTTTCTTT.